This T cell receptor (beta chain) was found in a study of blood T cells in healthy people across ages. Primers used in a second PCR of about 6 to 12 cycles were a sample-barcoded 5' primer and a J-beta primer mix. TCRdb used MiXCR to reprocess the 5' RACE reads, holding one entry per CDR3 protein. The table shows more than 650,000 distinct CDR3 sequences, with about 48% occurring only once. CDR3 length: 14 amino acids. The V and J ends lost 2 bases and 6 bases respectively, with 11 bases between them. Germline loops: CDR1 SNHLY, CDR2 FYNNEI. The TCR sequence derives from a man of 80 years or more in good health. Sequencing was carried out using blood. The chain employs TRBV2 and TRBJ1-5; D remains ambiguous. The CDR3 here is CASSERIGIQPQHF. Here the CDR3 DNA reads TGTGCCAGCAGTGAAAGAATAGGCATTCAGCCCCAGCATTTT. Using reference TRBV2 and TRBJ1-5 for the parts outside the CDR3, the full variable domain is EPEVTQTPSHQVTQMGQEVILRCVPISNHLYFYWYRQILGQKVEFLVSFYNNEISEKSEIFDDQFSVERPDGSNFTLKIRSTKLEDSAMYFCASSERIGIQPQHFGDGTRLSIL.